The T cell receptor beta chain described here comes from a study of blood T cell repertoires in COVID-19. In the authors' methods: Quantification of nucleated cells was approximated via reference gene primer amplification. The method was immunoSEQ multiplex PCR; TCRdb's version includes in-frame clones alone and lacks a portion of them. D and trimming come from the DNA, and the V and J calls and clone size come from that table. Of 84,000 or so clones listed, under 85% are singletons. This CDR3 spans 14 amino acids. The sequenced sample consisted of peripheral blood. The gene calls are TRBV21-1 and TRBJ1-6. TRBV21-1 is recorded as a pseudogene. The receptor was isolated from a man aged 70 or older with acute or convalescent COVID-19. The CDR3 coding sequence is TGTGCCAGCAGCCTGGGGGGGGCGAATTCACCCCTCCACTTT. This sequence encodes CASSLGGANSPLHF.